This TCR beta chain stems from a study of shared clonotypes between healthy human individuals. The CDR3 totals 12 residues. Germline V CDR1 and CDR2: ENHRY, SYGVKD. V was shortened by 8 bases and J by 8 bases, with 13 bases between the two germline ends. Data came from immunoSEQ multiplex PCR; TCRdb stores just in-frame clones and leaves some out. The data contain some 470,000 clones, 76% of them singletons. The chain recombines TRBV10-3 with TRBJ2-1; TRBD2 is a possible D gene (5 bases). Sequenced: PBMCs. The TCR originated in a middle-aged woman in good health. Some clones in this sample may be carry-over from other donors' samples. The CDR3 DNA sequence: TGTGCCATCGGAGCGGCTCGGGATGAGCAGTTCTTC. It translates to CAIGAARDEQFF.